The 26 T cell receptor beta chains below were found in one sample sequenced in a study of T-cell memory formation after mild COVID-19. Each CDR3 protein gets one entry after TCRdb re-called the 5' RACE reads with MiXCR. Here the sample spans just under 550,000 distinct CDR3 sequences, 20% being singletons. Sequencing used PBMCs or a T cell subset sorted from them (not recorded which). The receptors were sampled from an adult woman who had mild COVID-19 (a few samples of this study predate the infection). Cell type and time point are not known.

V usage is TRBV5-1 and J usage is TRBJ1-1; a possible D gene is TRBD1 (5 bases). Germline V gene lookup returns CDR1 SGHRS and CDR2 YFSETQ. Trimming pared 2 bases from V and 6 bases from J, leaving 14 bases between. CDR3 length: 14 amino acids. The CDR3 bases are TGCGCCAGCAGCTTCGGGGAACAGGTTGCTGAAGCTTTCTTT. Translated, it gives CASSFGEQVAEAFF.

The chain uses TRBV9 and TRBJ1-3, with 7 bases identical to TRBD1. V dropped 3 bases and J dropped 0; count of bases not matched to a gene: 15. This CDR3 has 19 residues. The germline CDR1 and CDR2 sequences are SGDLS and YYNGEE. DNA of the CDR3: TGTGCCAGCAGCGGACGACAGGGAGTGGACCGATACTCTGGAAACACCATATATTTT. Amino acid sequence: CASSGRQGVDRYSGNTIYF.

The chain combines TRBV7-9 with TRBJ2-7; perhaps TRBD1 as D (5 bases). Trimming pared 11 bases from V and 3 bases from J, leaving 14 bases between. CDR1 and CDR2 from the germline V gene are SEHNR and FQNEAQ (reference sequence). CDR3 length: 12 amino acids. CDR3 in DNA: TGTGCCTCGCAGACAGAAAACTACGAGCAGTACTTC. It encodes CASQTENYEQYF. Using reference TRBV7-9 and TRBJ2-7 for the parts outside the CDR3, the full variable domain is DTGVSQNPRHKITKRGQNVTFRCDPISEHNRLYWYRQTLGQGPEFLTYFQNEAQLEKSRLLSDRFSAERPKGSFSTLEIQRTEQGDSAMYLCASQTENYEQYFGPGTRLTVT.

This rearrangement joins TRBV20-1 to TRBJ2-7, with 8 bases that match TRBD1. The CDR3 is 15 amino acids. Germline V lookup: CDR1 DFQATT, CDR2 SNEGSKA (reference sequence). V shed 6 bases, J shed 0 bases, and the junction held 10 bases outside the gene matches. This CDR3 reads CSAFLPGQDSYEQYF. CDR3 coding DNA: TGCAGTGCCTTCTTACCGGGACAGGACTCCTACGAGCAGTACTTC.

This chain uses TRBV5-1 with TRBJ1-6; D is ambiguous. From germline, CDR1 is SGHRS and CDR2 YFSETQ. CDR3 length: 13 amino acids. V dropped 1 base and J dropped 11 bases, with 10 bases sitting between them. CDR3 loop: CASSLWVQAPLHF. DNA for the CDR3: TGCGCCAGCAGCTTGTGGGTGCAGGCACCCCTCCACTTT.

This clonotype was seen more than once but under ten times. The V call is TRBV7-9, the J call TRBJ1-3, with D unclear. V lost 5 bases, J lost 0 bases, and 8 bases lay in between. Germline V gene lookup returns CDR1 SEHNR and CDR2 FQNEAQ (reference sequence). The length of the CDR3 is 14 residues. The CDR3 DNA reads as TGTGCCAGCAGCGTCGGTTTCTCTGGAAACACCATATATTTT. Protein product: CASSVGFSGNTIYF.

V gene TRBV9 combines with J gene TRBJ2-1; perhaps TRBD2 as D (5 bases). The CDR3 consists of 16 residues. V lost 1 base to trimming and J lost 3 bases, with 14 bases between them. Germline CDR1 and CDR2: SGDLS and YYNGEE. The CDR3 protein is CASSVYGETFYNEQFF. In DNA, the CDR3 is TGTGCCAGCAGCGTATACGGGGAGACCTTCTACAATGAGCAGTTCTTC.

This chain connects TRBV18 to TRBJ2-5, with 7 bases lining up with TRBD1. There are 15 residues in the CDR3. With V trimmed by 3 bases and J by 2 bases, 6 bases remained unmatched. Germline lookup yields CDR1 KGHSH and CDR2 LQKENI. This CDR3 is CASSPPDREQETQYF. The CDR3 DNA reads TGTGCCAGCTCACCCCCCGACAGGGAGCAAGAGACCCAGTACTTC.

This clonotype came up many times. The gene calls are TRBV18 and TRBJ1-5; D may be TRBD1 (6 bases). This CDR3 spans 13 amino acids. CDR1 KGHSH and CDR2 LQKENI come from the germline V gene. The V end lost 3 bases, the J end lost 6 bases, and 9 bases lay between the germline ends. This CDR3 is CASSPGGGQPQHF. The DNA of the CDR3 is TGTGCCAGCTCACCGGGGGGCGGTCAGCCCCAGCATTTT.

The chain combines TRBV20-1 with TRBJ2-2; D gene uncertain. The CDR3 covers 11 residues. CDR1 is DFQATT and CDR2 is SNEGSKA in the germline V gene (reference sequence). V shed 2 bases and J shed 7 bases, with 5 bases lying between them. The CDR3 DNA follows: TGCAGTGCTAGATATGGCGGGGAGCTGTTTTTT. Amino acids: CSARYGGELFF.

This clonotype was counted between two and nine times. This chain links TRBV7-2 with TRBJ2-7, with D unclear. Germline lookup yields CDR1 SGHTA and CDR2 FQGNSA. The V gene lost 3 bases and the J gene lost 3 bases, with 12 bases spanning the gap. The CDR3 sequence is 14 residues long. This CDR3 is CASSFGIFIYEQYF. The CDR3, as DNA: TGTGCCAGCAGCTTTGGGATCTTTATCTACGAGCAGTACTTC.

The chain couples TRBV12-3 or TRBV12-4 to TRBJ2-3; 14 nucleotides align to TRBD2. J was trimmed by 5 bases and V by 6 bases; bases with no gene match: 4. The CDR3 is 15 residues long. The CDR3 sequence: CASSGLAGGGDTQYF. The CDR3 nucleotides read TGTGCCAGCAGCGGACTAGCGGGAGGTGGAGATACGCAGTATTTT.

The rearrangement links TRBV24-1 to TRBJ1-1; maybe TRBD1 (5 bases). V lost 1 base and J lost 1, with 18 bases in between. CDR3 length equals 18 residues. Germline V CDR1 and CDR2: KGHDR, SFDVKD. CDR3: CATSDFGQGRVENTEAFF. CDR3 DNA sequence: TGTGCCACCAGTGATTTCGGTCAGGGAAGGGTCGAGAACACTGAAGCTTTCTTT.

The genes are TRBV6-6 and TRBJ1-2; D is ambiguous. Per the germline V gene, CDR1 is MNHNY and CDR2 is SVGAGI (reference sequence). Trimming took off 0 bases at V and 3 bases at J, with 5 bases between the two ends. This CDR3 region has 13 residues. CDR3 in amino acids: CASSYSLYYGYTF. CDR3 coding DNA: TGTGCCAGCAGTTACTCGCTTTACTATGGCTACACCTTC.

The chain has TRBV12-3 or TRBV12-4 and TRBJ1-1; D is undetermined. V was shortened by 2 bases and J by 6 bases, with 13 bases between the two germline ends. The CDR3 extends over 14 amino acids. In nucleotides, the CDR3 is TGTGCCAGCAGTTTAATGGGTTCCGGGGCTGAAGCTTTCTTT. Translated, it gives CASSLMGSGAEAFF.

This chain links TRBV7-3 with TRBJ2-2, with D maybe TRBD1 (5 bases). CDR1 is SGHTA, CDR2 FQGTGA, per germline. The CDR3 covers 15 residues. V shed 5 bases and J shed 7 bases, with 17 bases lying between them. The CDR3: CASSPMGHPRGELFF. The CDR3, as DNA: TGTGCCAGCAGCCCGATGGGGCATCCTCGCGGGGAGCTGTTTTTT.

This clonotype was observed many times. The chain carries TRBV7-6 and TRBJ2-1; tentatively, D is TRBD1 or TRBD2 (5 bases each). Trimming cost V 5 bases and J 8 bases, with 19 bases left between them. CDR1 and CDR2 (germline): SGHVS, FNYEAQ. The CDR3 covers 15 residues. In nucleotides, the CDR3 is TGTGCCAGCAGCCCTAGCCTGGCAGGGTCAGATGAGCAGTTCTTC. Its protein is CASSPSLAGSDEQFF.

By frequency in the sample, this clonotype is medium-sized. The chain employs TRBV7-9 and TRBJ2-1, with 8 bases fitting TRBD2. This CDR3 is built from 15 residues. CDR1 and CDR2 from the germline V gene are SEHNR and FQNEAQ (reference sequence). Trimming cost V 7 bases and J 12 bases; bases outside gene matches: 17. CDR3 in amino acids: CASTQTGGPVDGQFF. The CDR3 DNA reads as TGTGCCAGCACCCAGACGGGAGGGCCTGTCGATGGGCAGTTCTTC.

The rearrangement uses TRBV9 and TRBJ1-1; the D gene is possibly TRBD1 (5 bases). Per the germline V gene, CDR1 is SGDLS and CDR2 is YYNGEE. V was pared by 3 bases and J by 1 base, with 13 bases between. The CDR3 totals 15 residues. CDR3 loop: CASSEVGPPNTEAFF. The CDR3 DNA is TGTGCCAGCAGCGAAGTGGGACCACCGAACACTGAAGCTTTCTTT.

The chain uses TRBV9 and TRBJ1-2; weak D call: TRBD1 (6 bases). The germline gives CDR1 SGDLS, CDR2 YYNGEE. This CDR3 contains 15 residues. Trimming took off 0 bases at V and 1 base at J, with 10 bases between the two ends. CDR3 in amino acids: CASSVAGVGNYGYTF. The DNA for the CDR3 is TGTGCCAGCAGCGTAGCAGGGGTCGGTAACTATGGCTACACCTTC.

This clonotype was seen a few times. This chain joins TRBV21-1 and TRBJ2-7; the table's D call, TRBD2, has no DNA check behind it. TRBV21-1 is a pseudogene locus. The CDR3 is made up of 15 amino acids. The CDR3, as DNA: TGTGCCAGCAGCAAAGATGGGACTGATACCTACGAGCAGTACTTC. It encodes CASSKDGTDTYEQYF.

CDR3 nucleotides: TGTGCCAGCAGTTATTCAAGTTTAGGTGTGGGCTACACCTTC. It specifies CASSYSSLGVGYTF. The J gene is TRBJ1-2, the V gene TRBV6-5; D is unresolved. This CDR3 has 14 residues. V gave up 3 bases and J gave up 8 bases, with 16 bases separating them. Per the germline V gene, CDR1 is MNHEY and CDR2 is SVGAGI.

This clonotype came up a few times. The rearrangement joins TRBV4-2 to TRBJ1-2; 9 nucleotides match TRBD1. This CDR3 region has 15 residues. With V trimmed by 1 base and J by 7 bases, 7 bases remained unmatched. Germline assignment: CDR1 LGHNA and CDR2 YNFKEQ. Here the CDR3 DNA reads TGTGCCAGCAGCCAAGCGGGACAGGGAGCTCGTGGCTACACCTTC. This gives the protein CASSQAGQGARGYTF.

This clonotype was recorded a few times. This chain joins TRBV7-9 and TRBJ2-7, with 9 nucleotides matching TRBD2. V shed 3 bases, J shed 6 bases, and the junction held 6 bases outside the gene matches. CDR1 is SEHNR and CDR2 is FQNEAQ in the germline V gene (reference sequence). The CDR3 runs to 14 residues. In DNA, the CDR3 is TGTGCCAGCAGCTTCAGGCGGGAGGGTCCCGAGCAGTACTTC. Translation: CASSFRREGPEQYF.

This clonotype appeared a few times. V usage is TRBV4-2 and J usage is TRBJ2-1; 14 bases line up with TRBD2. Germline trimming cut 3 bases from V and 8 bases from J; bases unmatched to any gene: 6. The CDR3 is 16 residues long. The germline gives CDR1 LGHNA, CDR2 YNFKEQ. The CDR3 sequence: CASSQETSGGADEQFF. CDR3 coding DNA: TGTGCCAGCAGCCAGGAGACTAGCGGGGGGGCCGATGAGCAGTTCTTC.

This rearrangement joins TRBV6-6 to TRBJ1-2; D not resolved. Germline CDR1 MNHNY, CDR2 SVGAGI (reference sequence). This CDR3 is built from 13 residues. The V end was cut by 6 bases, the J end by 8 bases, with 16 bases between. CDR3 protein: CASSHDRTGGYTF. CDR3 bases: TGTGCCAGCAGCCACGACCGCACGGGGGGCTACACCTTC.